The 13 T cell receptor beta chains given below trace back to one sample, sequenced in a study of T cell responses to AZD1222 COVID-19 vaccine. TCRdb's copy holds only in-frame clones and misses some; the assay was immunoSEQ multiplex PCR. The data contain 150,000 to 200,000 clones, 80% to 90% of them singletons. The material was peripheral blood, obtained on day 0 of MenACWY control vaccination. These receptors were taken from an adult in good health.

The chain carries TRBV6-5 and TRBJ2-7, with 7 bases lining up with TRBD2. This CDR3 is 12 amino acids long. V gave up 5 bases and J gave up 4 bases; unmatched junction bases: 2. CDR1 and CDR2 (germline): MNHEY, SVGAGI. The CDR3 DNA reads as TGTGCCAGCAGTCCGGGGGGTTACGAGCAGTACTTC. It codes for CASSPGGYEQYF.

In DNA form, the CDR3 reads TGCAGTGCGGAGCTATACGATGGCTACACCTTC. It translates to CSAELYDGYTF. V usage is TRBV20-1 and J usage is TRBJ1-2; D remains unclear. The CDR3 sequence is 11 residues long. Germline CDR1 and CDR2: DFQATT and SNEGSKA (reference sequence). Trimming pared 6 bases from V and 6 bases from J, leaving 11 bases between.

The rearrangement links TRBV5-6 to TRBJ1-5; 7 bases line up with TRBD1. V lost 5 bases, J lost 3 bases, and 11 bases stayed unmatched. The V gene's germline CDR1 is SGHDT and CDR2 YYEEEE. This CDR3 contains 16 residues. The chain's CDR3 is CASSTGTAGLNQPQHF. CDR3 coding DNA: TGTGCCAGCAGTACCGGGACAGCCGGTCTCAATCAGCCCCAGCATTTT.

The chain joins TRBV28 to TRBJ2-7; maybe TRBD2 (5 bases). The germline gives CDR1 MDHEN, CDR2 SYDVKM. V lost 8 bases and J 5 bases, leaving 13 bases between the germline ends. The CDR3 runs 12 residues. The chain's CDR3 is CASAGRGDEQYF. DNA for the CDR3: TGTGCCAGCGCCGGCCGGGGAGACGAGCAGTACTTC.

The sample holds one count of this clone. V is TRBV7-6 and J is TRBJ2-3; 11 nucleotides agree with TRBD2. Trimming at V came to 2 bases and at J to 4 bases, leaving 5 bases not matched to a gene. The germline CDR1 and CDR2 sequences are SGHVS and FNYEAQ. The CDR3 has 16 residues. DNA of the CDR3: TGTGCCAGCAGCTTAACCACTAGCGGGAGCCCAGATACGCAGTATTTT. It translates to CASSLTTSGSPDTQYF.

In DNA form, the CDR3 reads TGTGCCAGCAGCAAAGGGGGGGACGGTGAAGCTTTCTTT. Protein product: CASSKGGDGEAFF. The chain couples TRBV21-1 to TRBJ1-1. TRBV21-1 is classified as a pseudogene. The length of the CDR3 is 13 residues.

The chain uses TRBV4-2 and TRBJ1-2; TRBD1 agrees at 7 bases. The V gene's germline CDR1 is LGHNA and CDR2 YNFKEQ. The CDR3 has 15 amino acids. The junction had 2 bases not matched to a gene; V was cut back by 1 base and J by 0 bases. The CDR3 DNA follows: TGTGCCAGCAGCCAAGCGGGACAGTCTAACTATGGCTACACCTTC. It yields the protein CASSQAGQSNYGYTF.

V usage is TRBV18 and J usage is TRBJ2-6; D is possibly TRBD2 (5 bases). Trimming shortened V by 4 bases and J by 0 bases, and 10 bases separated the two germline ends. The CDR3 extends over 16 amino acids. Per the germline V gene, CDR1 is KGHSH and CDR2 is LQKENI. The CDR3: CASSRGEPSGANVLTF. For the CDR3, the DNA is TGTGCCAGCTCACGGGGAGAGCCCTCTGGGGCCAACGTCCTGACTTTC. The entire variable domain, with the rest obtained from reference TRBV18 and TRBJ2-6, is as follows: NAGVMQNPRHLVRRRGQEARLRCSPMKGHSHVYWYRQLPEEGLKFMVYLQKENIIDESGMPKERFSAEFPKEGPSILRIQQVVRGDSAAYFCASSRGEPSGANVLTFGAGSRLTVL.

The genes are TRBV30 and TRBJ2-5, with TRBD1 identical over 7 bases. This CDR3 has 14 residues. After removal of 4 bases from V and 1 base from J, the junction contained 6 bases not matched to a gene. CDR1 and CDR2 from the germline V gene are GTSNPN and SVGIG (reference sequence). The CDR3 sequence: CAWNSRGLQETQYF. The DNA of the CDR3 is TGTGCCTGGAATAGTAGGGGGCTCCAAGAGACCCAGTACTTC.

The chain carries TRBV7-6 and TRBJ2-7; perhaps TRBD1 as D (5 bases). The CDR3 is 14 residues long. Germline assignment: CDR1 SGHVS and CDR2 FNYEAQ. V dropped 3 bases and J dropped 0 bases, with 9 bases sitting between them. The CDR3 bases are TGTGCCAGCAGCTTGACAGAATTCTCCTACGAGCAGTACTTC. Translating it yields CASSLTEFSYEQYF.

The chain has TRBV7-9 and TRBJ1-2, with 7 positions matching TRBD1. J lost 4 bases, V lost 2 bases, and 1 base had no gene match. The length of the CDR3 is 13 residues. In germline, CDR1 is SEHNR, CDR2 FQNEAQ (reference sequence). CDR3 in amino acids: CASSLPGGYGYTF. For the CDR3, the DNA is TGTGCCAGCAGCTTACCAGGGGGCTATGGCTACACCTTC.

The chain links TRBV19 to TRBJ1-4; D might be TRBD1 (5 bases). Per germline, CDR1 LNHDA and CDR2 SQIVND (reference sequence). The CDR3 extends over 13 amino acids. V was pared by 10 bases and J by 8 bases, with 17 bases between. CDR3 loop: CATNRQSGEKLFF. As DNA, the CDR3 is TGTGCCACTAACAGACAGTCTGGGGAAAAACTGTTTTTT. The whole variable domain, remainder taken from reference TRBV19 and TRBJ1-4, is DGGITQSPKYLFRKEGQNVTLSCEQNLNHDAMYWYRQDPGQGLRLIYYSQIVNDFQKGDIAEGYSVSREKKESFPLTVTSAQKNPTAFYLCATNRQSGEKLFFGSGTQLSVL.

The chain carries TRBV4-3 and TRBJ2-7; no firm D call. The CDR3 spans 15 residues. V was clipped by 1 base and J by 5 bases, with 15 bases between them. Germline loops: CDR1 LGHNA, CDR2 YSLEER. In DNA form, the CDR3 reads TGCGCCAGCAGCCAAGCACGGGCTTTATTGGACGAGCAGTACTTC. Translating gives CASSQARALLDEQYF.